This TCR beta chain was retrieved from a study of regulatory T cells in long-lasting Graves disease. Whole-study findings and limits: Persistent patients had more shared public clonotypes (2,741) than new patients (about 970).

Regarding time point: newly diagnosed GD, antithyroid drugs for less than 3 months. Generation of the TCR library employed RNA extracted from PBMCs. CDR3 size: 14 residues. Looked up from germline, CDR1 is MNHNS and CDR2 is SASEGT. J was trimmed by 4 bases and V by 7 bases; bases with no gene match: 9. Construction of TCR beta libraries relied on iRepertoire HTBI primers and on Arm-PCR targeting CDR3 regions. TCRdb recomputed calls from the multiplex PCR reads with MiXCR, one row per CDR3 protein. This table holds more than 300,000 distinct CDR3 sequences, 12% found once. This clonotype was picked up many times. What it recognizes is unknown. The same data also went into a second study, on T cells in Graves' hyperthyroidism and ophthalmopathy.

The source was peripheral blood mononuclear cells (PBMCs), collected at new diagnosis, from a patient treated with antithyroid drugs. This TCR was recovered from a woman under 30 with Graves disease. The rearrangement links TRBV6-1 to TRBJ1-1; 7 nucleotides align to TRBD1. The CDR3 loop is CASTQGGAGTEAFF. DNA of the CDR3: TGTGCCAGCACCCAGGGGGGGGCAGGCACTGAAGCTTTCTTT.